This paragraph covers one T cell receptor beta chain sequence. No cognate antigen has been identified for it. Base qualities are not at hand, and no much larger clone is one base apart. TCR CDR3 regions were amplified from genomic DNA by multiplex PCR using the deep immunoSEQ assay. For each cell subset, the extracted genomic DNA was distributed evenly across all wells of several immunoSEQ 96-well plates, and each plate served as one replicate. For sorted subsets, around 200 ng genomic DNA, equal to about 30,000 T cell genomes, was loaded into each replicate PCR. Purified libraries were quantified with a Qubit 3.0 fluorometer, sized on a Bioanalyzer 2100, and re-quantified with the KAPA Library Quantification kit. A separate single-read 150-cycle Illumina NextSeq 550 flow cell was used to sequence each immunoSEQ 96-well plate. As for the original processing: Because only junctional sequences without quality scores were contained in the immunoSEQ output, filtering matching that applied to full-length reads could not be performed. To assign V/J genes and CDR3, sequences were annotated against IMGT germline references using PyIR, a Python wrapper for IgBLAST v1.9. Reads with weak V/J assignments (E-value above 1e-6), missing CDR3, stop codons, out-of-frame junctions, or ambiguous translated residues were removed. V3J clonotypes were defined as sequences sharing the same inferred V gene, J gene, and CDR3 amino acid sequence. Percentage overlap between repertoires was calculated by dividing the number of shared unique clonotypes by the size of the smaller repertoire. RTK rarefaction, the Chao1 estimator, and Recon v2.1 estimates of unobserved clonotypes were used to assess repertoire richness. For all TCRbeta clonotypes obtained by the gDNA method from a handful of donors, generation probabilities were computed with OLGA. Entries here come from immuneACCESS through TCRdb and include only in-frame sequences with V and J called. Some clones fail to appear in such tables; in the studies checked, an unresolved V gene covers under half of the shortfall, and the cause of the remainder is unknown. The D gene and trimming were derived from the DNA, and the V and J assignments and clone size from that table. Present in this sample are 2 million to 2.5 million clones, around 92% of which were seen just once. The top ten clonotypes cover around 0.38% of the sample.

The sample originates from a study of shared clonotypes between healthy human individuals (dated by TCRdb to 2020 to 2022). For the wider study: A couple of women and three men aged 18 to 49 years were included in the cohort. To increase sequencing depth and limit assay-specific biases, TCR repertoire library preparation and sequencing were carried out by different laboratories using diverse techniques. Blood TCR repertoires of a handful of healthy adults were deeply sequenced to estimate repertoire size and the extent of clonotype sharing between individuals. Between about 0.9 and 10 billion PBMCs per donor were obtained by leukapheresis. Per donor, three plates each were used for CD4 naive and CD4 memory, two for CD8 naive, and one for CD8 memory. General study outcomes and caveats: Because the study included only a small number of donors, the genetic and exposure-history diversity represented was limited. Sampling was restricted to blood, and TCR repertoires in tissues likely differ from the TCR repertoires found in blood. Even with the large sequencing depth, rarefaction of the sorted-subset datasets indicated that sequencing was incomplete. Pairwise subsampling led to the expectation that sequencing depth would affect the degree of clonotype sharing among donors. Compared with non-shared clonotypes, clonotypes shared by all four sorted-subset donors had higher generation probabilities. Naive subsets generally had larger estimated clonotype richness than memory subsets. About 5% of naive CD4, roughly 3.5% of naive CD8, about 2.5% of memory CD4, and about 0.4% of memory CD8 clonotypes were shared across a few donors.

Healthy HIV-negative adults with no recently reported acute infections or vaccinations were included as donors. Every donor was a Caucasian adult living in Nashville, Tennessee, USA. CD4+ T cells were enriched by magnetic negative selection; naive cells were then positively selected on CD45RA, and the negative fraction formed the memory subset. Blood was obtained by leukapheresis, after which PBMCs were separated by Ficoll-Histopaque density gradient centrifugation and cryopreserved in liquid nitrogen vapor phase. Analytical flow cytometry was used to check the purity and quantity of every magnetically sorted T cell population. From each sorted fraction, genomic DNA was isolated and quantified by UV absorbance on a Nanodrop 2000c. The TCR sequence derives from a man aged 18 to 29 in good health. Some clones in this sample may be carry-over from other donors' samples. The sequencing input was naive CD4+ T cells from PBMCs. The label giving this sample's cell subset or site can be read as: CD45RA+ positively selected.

The CDR3 protein is CAWILAGTGELFF. The sequence in DNA is TGTGCCTGGATACTAGCGGGCACCGGGGAGCTGTTTTTT. The chain employs TRBV30 and TRBJ2-2, with 9 middle bases fitting TRBD2. Including cysteine and phenylalanine, the CDR3 has 13 amino acids. Just the 39-base CDR3 DNA is kept, in frame starting at base 1. Trimming removed 4 bases from V and 4 bases from J; the gene matches leave 1 base unexplained. The germline V gene (reference sequence) gives CDR1 as GTSNPN and CDR2 as SVGIG.